The next 30 T cell receptor beta chains were all read from a single sample in a study of patients and donors after allogeneic stem cell transplantation (dated by TCRdb to 2020 to 2021). Preparation of the library involved RT-PCR. Sequencer: NextSeq 550. TCRdb passed the public sequencing reads through fastp at Q25 and MiXCR, retaining productive beta sequences. Duplicate CDR3 protein sequences are folded into a single record with the most common DNA and genes. This sample has some 200,000 distinct CDR3 sequences in its table, and approximately 41% of those were observed once. The ten largest clonotypes hold about 35% of the sample. Source material: blood, either unsorted or a sorted T cell fraction (not recorded which). These receptors came from a human donor who was either an allogeneic HSCT recipient or a stem cell or donor lymphocyte infusion donor (not recorded which). It is not recorded whose cells these are; they may come from a transplant donor.

The genes are TRBV15 and TRBJ1-4, with D perhaps TRBD1 (5 bases). Germline V lookup: CDR1 LNHNV, CDR2 YYDKDF (reference sequence). Trimming shortened V by 0 bases and J by 4 bases, and 12 bases separated the two germline ends. This CDR3 spans 16 amino acids. In nucleotides, the CDR3 is TGTGCCACCAGCAGAGATAGACAGATCAATAATGAAAAACTGTTTTTT. This translates into CATSRDRQINNEKLFF. Together with reference TRBV15 and TRBJ1-4, the CDR3 gives the full variable domain: DAMVIQNPRYQVTQFGKPVTLSCSQTLNHNVMYWYQQKSSQAPKLLFHYYDKDFNNEADTPDNFQSRRPNTSFCFLDIRSPGLGDTAMYLCATSRDRQINNEKLFFGSGTQLSVL.

This clonotype showed up just a few times. V gene TRBV7-2 combines with J gene TRBJ2-3, with 11 bases that match TRBD2. With 4 bases clipped from V and 8 bases from J, the junction kept 5 bases outside the gene matches. Germline CDR1 SGHTA, CDR2 FQGNSA. The CDR3 runs to 14 residues. The CDR3 coding sequence is TGTGCCAGCAGCTCCTTAGCGGGAGGGCCTACGCAGTATTTT. Its protein product is CASSSLAGGPTQYF.

As for this clonotype: A much more abundant neighbour one base away suggests this may be a read error. This chain joins TRBV7-2 and TRBJ1-4, with D unclear. CDR3 size: 16 residues. The germline V gene encodes CDR1 SGHTA and CDR2 FQGNSA. V lost 8 bases and J lost 4, with 20 bases in between. CDR3 DNA: TGTGCCAGCTGCTCACTATGGGCTGTGGGTAATGAAAAACTGTTTTTT. Its protein is CASCSLWAVGNEKLFF.

The rearrangement links TRBV3-1 to TRBJ2-1, with 7 bases aligning to TRBD1. V gave up 4 bases and J gave up 7 bases; unmatched junction bases: 7. Germline assignment: CDR1 LGHDT and CDR2 YNNKEL (reference sequence). The CDR3 contains 14 residues. The CDR3 loop reads CASSRRQGMNEQFF. The CDR3 DNA is TGTGCCAGCAGCCGCCGACAGGGAATGAATGAGCAGTTCTTC.

The rearrangement links TRBV29-1 to TRBJ1-5; no clear D gene. Trimming left V 3 bases short and J 6 bases short, with 3 bases between. The CDR3 covers 10 residues. Germline loops: CDR1 SQVTM, CDR2 ANQGSEA. The CDR3 spells CSVEGQPQHF. In DNA form, the CDR3 reads TGCAGCGTTGAGGGTCAGCCCCAGCATTTT.

This clonotype was counted a few times. CDR3 amino acids: CATSRDAHRPSNSNQPQHF. The CDR3 DNA follows: TGTGCCACCAGCAGAGATGCGCACAGGCCTAGTAATAGCAATCAGCCCCAGCATTTT. J is TRBJ1-5 and V is TRBV15, with TRBD1 as a possible D gene (5 bases). In germline, CDR1 is LNHNV, CDR2 YYDKDF (reference sequence). Trimming removed 0 bases from V and 0 bases from J, with 18 bases in between. The CDR3 runs 19 residues.

V is TRBV10-3 and J is TRBJ2-2; a possible D gene is TRBD2 (6 bases). This CDR3 is built from 14 residues. Germline CDR1 is ENHRY and CDR2 is SYGVKD. With 11 bases removed from V and 1 base from J, the gap between germline ends came to 14 bases. CDR3: CAAGGTWNTGELFF. DNA for the CDR3: TGTGCCGCCGGAGGGACCTGGAACACCGGGGAGCTGTTTTTT.

This chain joins TRBV7-9 and TRBJ1-5; D might be TRBD1 (5 bases). The CDR3 is 14 residues long. Germline V gives CDR1 SEHNR, CDR2 FQNEAQ (reference sequence). V lost 4 bases and J 7 bases, leaving 14 bases between the germline ends. This CDR3 is CASSSGTSYQPQHF. The DNA of the CDR3 is TGTGCCAGCAGCTCCGGGACCAGCTACCAGCCCCAGCATTTT.

This chain uses TRBV20-1 with TRBJ2-7, with D uncertain. Germline lookup yields CDR1 DFQATT and CDR2 SNEGSKA (reference sequence). This CDR3 is built from 12 residues. V was shortened by 1 base and J by 6 bases, with 10 bases between the two germline ends. The CDR3 protein is CSARANIFEQYF. For the CDR3, the DNA is TGCAGTGCTAGAGCGAACATTTTCGAGCAGTACTTC.

This clonotype has a handful of counts. The chain joins TRBV19 to TRBJ1-5; 10 bases are a match to TRBD1. Germline CDR1 LNHDA, CDR2 SQIVND (reference sequence). The CDR3 contains 15 residues. V gave up 6 bases and J gave up 6 bases; unmatched junction bases: 8. The CDR3 DNA is TGTGCCAGTAGCGACCGGGACAGGGGAACTCAGCCCCAGCATTTT. Translated: CASSDRDRGTQPQHF.

This CDR3 reads CASSPSLRGHTDTQYF. Written as DNA, the CDR3 is TGCGCCAGCAGTCCCTCCCTGCGGGGGCACACAGATACGCAGTATTTT. The rearrangement joins TRBV5-1 to TRBJ2-3, with D possibly being TRBD2 (7 bases). Trimming left V 5 bases short and J 2 bases short, with 18 bases between. Germline CDR1 and CDR2: SGHRS and YFSETQ. The CDR3 sequence is 16 residues long.

In DNA, the CDR3 is TGTGCCACCAGTGATTCTCATGGCTACACCTTC. Translating it yields CATSDSHGYTF. The genes are TRBV24-1 and TRBJ1-2; D uncertain. Germline V lookup: CDR1 KGHDR, CDR2 SFDVKD. The CDR3 sequence is 11 residues long. Trimming shortened V by 2 bases and J by 6 bases, and 3 bases separated the two germline ends.

In this sample, this clonotype turned up a few times. The V and J genes are TRBV4-1 and TRBJ1-2; D gene ambiguous. The CDR3 consists of 13 residues. V lost 4 bases and J lost 5, with 11 bases in between. Germline V lookup: CDR1 MGHRA, CDR2 YSYEKL. CDR3 sequence: CASSRIGLYGYTF. CDR3 coding DNA: TGCGCCAGCAGCCGAATCGGGCTGTATGGCTACACCTTC.

J is TRBJ1-5 and V is TRBV20-1; possibly TRBD1 for D (5 bases). V gave up 0 bases and J gave up 4 bases, with 16 bases separating them. Germline CDR1 DFQATT, CDR2 SNEGSKA (reference sequence). The CDR3 totals 16 residues. The CDR3 DNA reads TGCAGTGCTAGAGACGACAGCCGGGTAGGAAATCAGCCCCAGCATTTT. It yields the protein CSARDDSRVGNQPQHF.

This clonotype was counted once. The chain joins TRBV24-1 to TRBJ2-5, with D perhaps matching TRBD1 (5 bases). V was cut by 3 bases and J by 5 bases, with 12 bases left in between. Germline assignment: CDR1 KGHDR and CDR2 SFDVKD. This CDR3 has 14 amino acids. This chain's CDR3 is CATSDIQGRETQYF. In DNA form, the CDR3 reads TGTGCCACCAGTGATATTCAGGGAAGGGAGACCCAGTACTTC.

This clonotype turned up a few times. The chain has TRBV24-1 and TRBJ1-1; D ambiguous. Germline-derived CDR1 and CDR2 are KGHDR and SFDVKD. This CDR3 spans 17 amino acids. The V and J ends lost 8 bases and 4 bases respectively, with 25 bases between them. The DNA for the CDR3 is TGTGCCACCAAATCAGCTTTCGGGGAATTGCTGGTCACTGAAGCTTTCTTT. It encodes CATKSAFGELLVTEAFF.

The chain carries TRBV9 and TRBJ2-5; D gene uncertain. This CDR3 is built from 13 residues. Trimming cost V 4 bases and J 4 bases, with 11 bases left between them. Germline values: CDR1 SGDLS, CDR2 YYNGEE. CDR3 DNA: TGTGCCAGCAGCCCCCCGCAAAGAGAGACCCAGTACTTC. As protein: CASSPPQRETQYF. Variable domain in full (rest from reference TRBV9 and TRBJ2-5): DSGVTQTPKHLITATGQRVTLRCSPRSGDLSVYWYQQSLDQGLQFLIQYYNGEERAKGNILERFSAQQFPDLHSELNLSSLELGDSALYFCASSPPQRETQYFGPGTRLLVL.

This clonotype has just a few counts. The J gene is TRBJ2-2, the V gene TRBV27; D gene uncertain. The ends were cut back, 9 bases at V and 7 bases at J, with 9 bases in the middle. The V gene's germline CDR1 is MNHEY and CDR2 SMNVEV (reference sequence). This CDR3 is built from 11 residues. The CDR3 spells CASWGSGELFF. CDR3 bases: TGTGCCAGTTGGGGAAGCGGGGAGCTGTTTTTT.

The chain employs TRBV6-5 and TRBJ1-1; D call uncertain. V was shortened by 7 bases and J by 5 bases, with 8 bases between the two germline ends. The length of the CDR3 is 11 residues. In germline, CDR1 is MNHEY, CDR2 SVGAGI. CDR3 nucleotide sequence: TGTGCCAGCACCACATGGACTGAAGCTTTCTTT. Its protein is CASTTWTEAFF.

This clonotype was picked up a small number of times. This chain uses TRBV27 with TRBJ2-1, with D perhaps matching TRBD2 (5 bases). Germline V lookup: CDR1 MNHEY, CDR2 SMNVEV (reference sequence). Trimming removed 4 bases from V and 4 bases from J, with 17 bases in between. CDR3 length: 16 residues. CDR3: CASSSGMRVVYNEQFF. The CDR3 DNA is TGTGCCAGCAGTTCCGGGATGCGAGTAGTATACAATGAGCAGTTCTTC.

The table lists this clonotype with a few counts. This chain connects TRBV4-3 to TRBJ2-7; D is possibly TRBD2 (6 bases). CDR3 size: 13 residues. The V and J ends lost 2 bases and 5 bases respectively, with 10 bases between them. CDR1 is LGHNA, CDR2 YSLEER, per germline. Written as DNA, the CDR3 is TGCGCCAGCAGCCAACGGGAGCTAGACGAGCAGTACTTC. Protein product: CASSQRELDEQYF.

This clonotype was observed a handful of times. The chain has TRBV12-5 and TRBJ1-1, with D unresolved. The length of the CDR3 is 16 residues. V dropped 3 bases and J dropped 1 base, with 15 bases sitting between them. CDR1 and CDR2 from the germline V gene are LGHNT and FRNRAP. Here the CDR3 reads CASGFYPRETNTEAFF. The DNA of the CDR3 is TGTGCTAGTGGTTTCTACCCGAGGGAGACGAACACTGAAGCTTTCTTT.

The CDR3 region is CASSVGLAGTDTQYF. CDR3 bases: TGCGCCAGCAGCGTGGGACTAGCGGGCACAGATACGCAGTATTTT. The chain has TRBV5-1 and TRBJ2-3; 11 positions match TRBD2. CDR1 is SGHRS, CDR2 YFSETQ, per germline. The CDR3 has 15 residues. Germline trimming cut 4 bases from V and 1 base from J; bases unmatched to any gene: 2.

The chain carries TRBV2 and TRBJ1-2, with 8 bases that match TRBD1. Germline CDR1 and CDR2: SNHLY and FYNNEI. The V segment lost 2 bases and the J segment 3 bases; nucleotides outside the gene matches: 8. The CDR3 covers 16 residues. CDR3 in amino acids: CASSESRQGAYYGYTF. The CDR3, as DNA: TGTGCCAGCAGTGAATCCCGCCAGGGGGCTTACTATGGCTACACCTTC.

This clonotype was observed a handful of times. V gene TRBV7-9 combines with J gene TRBJ1-1; D is ambiguous. This CDR3 spans 15 amino acids. V was cut by 1 base and J by 1 base, with 10 bases left in between. Germline assignment: CDR1 SEHNR and CDR2 FQNEAQ (reference sequence). CDR3 residues: CASSLGLRANTEAFF. Here the CDR3 DNA reads TGTGCCAGCAGCTTAGGTTTGAGAGCGAACACTGAAGCTTTCTTT.

This clonotype has only a few counts. Sequence at one end of the junction differs from germline and may be a read error. The gene calls are TRBV5-1 and TRBJ2-5; 15 bases match TRBD2. The CDR3 is 15 residues long. Germline V gene sequence: CDR1 SGHRS, CDR2 YFSETQ. The CDR3 nucleotides read TGTGCCAGCAGCCTGGGACTAGCGGGAGGAGAGACCCAGTACTTC. Its protein product is CASSLGLAGGETQYF.

This sequence joins TRBV7-8 and TRBJ2-3, with a tentative D call TRBD1 (6 bases). The ends were cut back, 8 bases at V and 6 bases at J, with 15 bases in the middle. CDR1 and CDR2 (germline): SGHVS, FQNEAQ. This CDR3 comprises 13 residues. The CDR3 sequence: CASGEGVMDTQYF. The CDR3 region has the DNA TGTGCCAGCGGAGAGGGGGTTATGGATACGCAGTATTTT.

The chain couples TRBV29-1 to TRBJ1-2, with a weak D call TRBD1 (6 bases). With 7 bases removed from V and 2 bases from J, the gap between germline ends came to 11 bases. Germline CDR1 and CDR2: SQVTM and ANQGSEA. The CDR3 is 12 residues long. CDR3 region: CSGNTGNYGYTF. CDR3 sequence (DNA): TGCAGCGGGAATACAGGGAACTATGGCTACACCTTC.

This chain connects TRBV7-9 to TRBJ2-7, with D possibly TRBD1 on 7 matching bases. The germline V gene has CDR1 SEHNR and CDR2 FQNEAQ (reference sequence). This CDR3 is 14 amino acids long. Deletions cut 5 bases from V and 3 bases from J, with 14 bases between. The CDR3 region is CASSGGTAGYEQYF. Written as DNA, the CDR3 is TGTGCCAGCAGCGGGGGGACAGCAGGCTACGAGCAGTACTTC.

The V call is TRBV3-1, the J call TRBJ2-7, with 8 bases lining up with TRBD2. V gave up 6 bases and J gave up 4 bases; unmatched junction bases: 11. Germline lookup yields CDR1 LGHDT and CDR2 YNNKEL (reference sequence). The CDR3 extends over 15 amino acids. The CDR3 coding sequence is TGTGCCAGCAGTCCCAATGCGGGACTAGTGTACGAGCAGTACTTC. Protein product: CASSPNAGLVYEQYF.